This TCR beta chain was identified in a study of T cell responses to AZD1222 COVID-19 vaccine. This clone has just one count. Sequencing was performed with immunoSEQ multiplex PCR; in TCRdb, only in-frame clones are kept and a portion is missing. The sample has roughly 120,000 clones; roughly 92% are singletons. Sequences were derived from peripheral blood, sampled 28 days after the second AZD1222 dose. This clonotype was sampled from an adult who received the AZD1222 COVID-19 vaccine.

The CDR3 coding sequence is TGTGCCAGCACCGCAAGAAGTCCCTACAATGAGCAGTTCTTC. Translating gives CASTARSPYNEQFF. The chain recombines TRBV2 with TRBJ2-1; D not resolved. This CDR3 is 14 amino acids long. V lost 7 bases, J lost 2 bases, and 12 bases lay in between. Germline-derived CDR1 and CDR2 are SNHLY and FYNNEI.